These 13 T cell receptor beta chains came from one sample sequenced in a study of cytomegalovirus exposure and HLA in healthy donors. The data were produced by immunoSEQ multiplex PCR, yet TCRdb's version contains in-frame clones alone and is incomplete. The profile shows hundreds of thousands of clones, around 90% of them singletons. The sample taken for sequencing was PBMCs. These receptors came from a woman between 18 and 29 years old in good health and CMV-seropositive.

The chain uses TRBV27 and TRBJ2-1; 11 nucleotides match TRBD2. This CDR3 contains 17 residues. Looked up from germline, CDR1 is MNHEY and CDR2 is SMNVEV (reference sequence). Losses at the gene ends were 6 bases for V and 12 bases for J; bases not matched to a gene: 19. The CDR3 DNA reads TGTGCCAGCAGGCTTAAATTACTAGCGGGGGACTTAACGGGGCAGTTCTTC. Amino acids: CASRLKLLAGDLTGQFF.

This sequence joins TRBV10-3 and TRBJ1-3; D is perhaps TRBD1 (6 bases). The V end lost 3 bases, the J end lost 2 bases, and 11 bases lay between the germline ends. Germline V gene data show CDR1 as ENHRY and CDR2 as SYGVKD. The CDR3 is made up of 15 amino acids. In DNA form, the CDR3 reads TGTGCCATCAGTGATTCTGCAGGGGCTGGAAACACCATATATTTT. Protein product: CAISDSAGAGNTIYF.

This clone is a singleton in its sample. DNA for the CDR3: TGTGCCAGCAGCGAAAGAGGGGGCGCAGGGCAGCCCCAGCATTTT. Its protein product is CASSERGGAGQPQHF. V and J are TRBV6-5 and TRBJ1-5; 7 bases are a match to TRBD1. The length of the CDR3 is 15 residues. Unmatched junction bases numbered 12, after V lost 6 bases and J lost 7 bases. Per the germline V gene, CDR1 is MNHEY and CDR2 is SVGAGI.

The rearrangement uses TRBV6-5 and TRBJ2-1, with 7 bases aligning to TRBD2. CDR3 size: 16 residues. Per the germline V gene, CDR1 is MNHEY and CDR2 is SVGAGI. V shed 0 bases and J 1 base; nucleotides not matched to a gene: 3. CDR3 sequence: CASSYSAGESYNEQFF. CDR3 sequence (DNA): TGTGCCAGCAGTTACTCGGCGGGAGAGTCCTACAATGAGCAGTTCTTC.

J is TRBJ2-1 and V is TRBV5-4, with D possibly matching TRBD2 (5 bases). In germline, CDR1 is SGHNT, CDR2 YYREEE (reference sequence). Trimming shortened V by 5 bases and J by 8 bases, and 14 bases separated the two germline ends. The length of the CDR3 is 13 residues. CDR3 loop: CASSSLGADEQFF. The DNA for the CDR3 is TGTGCCAGCAGTTCCCTGGGAGCCGATGAGCAGTTCTTC.

The chain has TRBV10-3 and TRBJ2-2; D unclear. CDR3 length: 14 amino acids. Trimming removed 0 bases at V and 1 base at J, with 3 bases between. Per germline, CDR1 ENHRY and CDR2 SYGVKD. For the CDR3, the DNA is TGTGCCATCAGTGAGTCCCGGAACACCGGGGAGCTGTTTTTT. Translating it yields CAISESRNTGELFF.

The chain has TRBV15 and TRBJ2-3; D possibly corresponds to TRBD2 (7 bases). Looked up from germline, CDR1 is LNHNV and CDR2 is YYDKDF (reference sequence). There are 15 residues in the CDR3. V lost 4 bases, J lost 4 bases, and 15 bases lay in between. This CDR3 reads CATSTGAGAADTQYF. The CDR3, as DNA: TGTGCCACCAGCACGGGGGCGGGAGCGGCAGATACGCAGTATTTT.

J is TRBJ2-7 and V is TRBV5-1; the D gene is possibly TRBD2 (5 bases). Germline V CDR1 and CDR2: SGHRS, YFSETQ. Trimming removed 0 bases at V and 0 bases at J, with 16 bases between. This CDR3 is 17 amino acids long. For the CDR3, the DNA is TGCGCCAGCAGCTTGGTAAATGGGCGGGTTAGCTCCTACGAGCAGTACTTC. It yields the protein CASSLVNGRVSSYEQYF.

The V gene is TRBV6-5, the J gene TRBJ1-2; 7 bases are shared with TRBD1. The CDR3 runs 13 residues. The V segment lost 6 bases and the J segment 3 bases; nucleotides outside the gene matches: 4. Germline V gives CDR1 MNHEY, CDR2 SVGAGI. The CDR3 loop reads CASRKQGYYGYTF. CDR3 nucleotide sequence: TGTGCCAGCAGGAAACAGGGGTACTATGGCTACACCTTC.

CDR3 residues: CASSVPDTGTTYYEQYF. CDR3 DNA sequence: TGTGCCAGCAGTGTTCCTGATACCGGGACTACGTACTACGAGCAGTACTTC. The rearrangement uses TRBV6-1 and TRBJ2-7, with 7 bases lining up with TRBD2. Germline V gives CDR1 MNHNS, CDR2 SASEGT. The trim removed 4 bases at V and 3 bases at J, leaving 15 bases unmatched. The CDR3 sequence is 17 residues long.

The chain couples TRBV7-6 to TRBJ1-1; the D gene is possibly TRBD1 (6 bases). Germline lookup yields CDR1 SGHVS and CDR2 FNYEAQ. Trimming took 5 bases from V and 7 from J, leaving 17 bases between them. This CDR3 spans 14 amino acids. The DNA of the CDR3 is TGTGCCAGCAGCCTGGCCCGGGGGGCCGGTGAAGCTTTCTTT. Its translation is CASSLARGAGEAFF.

The V and J genes are TRBV2 and TRBJ2-1; 11 bases are shared with TRBD2. The junction had 7 bases not matched to a gene; V was cut back by 6 bases and J by 6 bases. CDR1 is SNHLY and CDR2 is FYNNEI in the germline V gene. The CDR3 covers 15 residues. This chain's CDR3 is CASRVSGRALNEQFF. The DNA of the CDR3 is TGTGCCAGCAGGGTTAGCGGGAGGGCCCTCAATGAGCAGTTCTTC.

This chain's CDR3 is CAWSVLVREAGELFF. The CDR3, as DNA: TGTGCCTGGAGTGTACTTGTCAGGGAAGCCGGGGAGCTGTTTTTT. This sequence joins TRBV30 and TRBJ2-2; TRBD1 is a possible D gene (5 bases). CDR1 GTSNPN and CDR2 SVGIG come from the germline V gene (reference sequence). Between the trimmed V and J ends, which lost 0 bases and 6 bases, there was a span of 14 bases. CDR3 size: 15 residues.